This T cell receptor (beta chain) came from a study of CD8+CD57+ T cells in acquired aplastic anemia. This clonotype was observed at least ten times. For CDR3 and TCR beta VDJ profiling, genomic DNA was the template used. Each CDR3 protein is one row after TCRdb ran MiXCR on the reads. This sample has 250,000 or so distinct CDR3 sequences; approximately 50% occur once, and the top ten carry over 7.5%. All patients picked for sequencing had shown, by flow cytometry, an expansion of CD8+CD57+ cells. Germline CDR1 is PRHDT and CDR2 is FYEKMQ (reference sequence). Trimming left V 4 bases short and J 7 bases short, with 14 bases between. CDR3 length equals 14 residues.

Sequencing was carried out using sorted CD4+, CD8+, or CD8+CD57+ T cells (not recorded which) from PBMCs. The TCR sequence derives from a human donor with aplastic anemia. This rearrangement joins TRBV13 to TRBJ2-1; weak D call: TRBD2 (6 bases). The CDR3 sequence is CASSSPAGLNEQFF. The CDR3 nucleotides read TGTGCCAGCAGCTCTCCGGCGGGATTGAATGAGCAGTTCTTC.